The 22 T cell receptor beta chains in this list originate from one sample, sequenced in a study of blood T cell repertoires in COVID-19. Sequencing used immunoSEQ multiplex PCR; TCRdb keeps in-frame clones, though not all of them. The sample consists of roughly 260,000 clones, around 82% of them appearing once. Sequencing was done on a sample of peripheral blood. All receptors derive from a woman of 80 years or more with active or convalescent COVID-19.

The chain recombines TRBV18 with TRBJ1-5; TRBD1 aligns across 10 bases. The CDR3 has 15 amino acids. V was clipped by 3 bases and J by 6 bases; unmatched bases: 5. Germline assignment: CDR1 KGHSH and CDR2 LQKENI. The CDR3 loop reads CASSPTGTGVQPQHF. The CDR3 DNA reads as TGTGCCAGCTCACCTACCGGGACAGGGGTTCAGCCCCAGCATTTT.

This chain uses TRBV18 with TRBJ2-5; no definite D call. Germline V gene data show CDR1 as KGHSH and CDR2 as LQKENI. The CDR3 runs to 14 residues. Trimming removed 3 bases from V and 3 bases from J, with 11 bases in between. CDR3 nucleotide sequence: TGTGCCAGCTCACCCCAGACTGATGAAGAGACCCAGTACTTC. Protein sequence: CASSPQTDEETQYF.

This clone was counted once. The chain recombines TRBV27 with TRBJ2-1; TRBD1 aligns across 12 bases. The germline gives CDR1 MNHEY, CDR2 SMNVEV (reference sequence). The CDR3 extends over 16 amino acids. J gave up 9 bases and V 0 bases, and 6 bases lay outside the gene matches. Here the CDR3 reads CASSLSGTGGRGEQFF. The CDR3 region has the DNA TGTGCCAGCAGTTTATCTGGGACAGGGGGCCGAGGTGAGCAGTTCTTC.

The chain couples TRBV12-3 or TRBV12-4 to TRBJ1-2; weak D call: TRBD1 (5 bases). Trimming removed 4 bases from V and 5 bases from J, with 8 bases in between. This CDR3 region has 12 residues. In DNA form, the CDR3 reads TGTGCCAGCAGTTCCGGGGGGTATGGCTACACCTTC. It codes for CASSSGGYGYTF.

The chain couples TRBV6-2 or TRBV6-3 to TRBJ1-1, with unresolved D. Germline V gives CDR1 MNHEY, CDR2 SVGEGT. Trimming stripped 0 bases from V and 2 bases from J, with 16 bases between. The CDR3 is 17 residues long. The CDR3 DNA reads as TGTGCCAGCAGTTACTCGCTGCAATCGGGAGCCAACACTGAAGCTTTCTTT. It is translated as CASSYSLQSGANTEAFF.

There are a few counts of this clone. At one of its ends the junction is not consistent with the germline gene, which may arise from a read error. The gene calls are TRBV4-1 and TRBJ2-7, with D uncertain. The germline gives CDR1 MGHRA, CDR2 YSYEKL. The length of the CDR3 is 14 residues. This chain's CDR3 is CASSQQLFGHAVQF. As DNA, the CDR3 is TGCGCCAGCAGCCAACAACTTTTTGGGCACGCAGTTCAATTC.

This clone was seen only once. The chain employs TRBV24-1 and TRBJ2-2, with unresolved D. Between the trimmed V and J ends, which lost 4 bases and 5 bases, there was a span of 7 bases. In germline, CDR1 is KGHDR, CDR2 SFDVKD. The CDR3 spans 13 residues. CDR3 sequence: CATSELETGELFF. The CDR3, as DNA: TGTGCCACCAGTGAACTTGAAACCGGGGAGCTGTTTTTT.

This rearrangement joins TRBV4-1 to TRBJ1-4; 8 nucleotides line up with TRBD1. This CDR3 has 15 amino acids. CDR1 and CDR2 (germline): MGHRA, YSYEKL. Unmatched junction bases numbered 6, after V lost 4 bases and J lost 5 bases. Here the CDR3 DNA reads TGCGCCAGCAGCCGCACTGGGACAGGAAATGAAAAACTGTTTTTT. This codes for CASSRTGTGNEKLFF.

V is TRBV28 and J is TRBJ1-2; D unresolved. The CDR3 contains 12 residues. Per germline, CDR1 MDHEN and CDR2 SYDVKM. Trimming cost V 2 bases and J 7 bases, with 8 bases left between them. CDR3 in amino acids: CASSLEGAGYTF. The CDR3 bases are TGTGCCAGCAGTTTAGAGGGAGCTGGCTACACCTTC.

The chain employs TRBV7-9 and TRBJ2-1, with a tentative D call TRBD2 (5 bases). This CDR3 has 16 amino acids. The germline V gene encodes CDR1 SEHNR and CDR2 FQNEAQ (reference sequence). Trimming removed 1 base from V and 4 bases from J, with 14 bases in between. CDR3 region: CASSLGRGASYNEQFF. As DNA, the CDR3 is TGTGCCAGCAGCTTAGGTCGGGGAGCCTCTTACAATGAGCAGTTCTTC.

The V and J genes are TRBV5-1 and TRBJ1-4; D is uncertain. V was trimmed by 0 bases and J by 0 bases, leaving 6 bases between them. Per the germline V gene, CDR1 is SGHRS and CDR2 is YFSETQ. The CDR3 is 15 residues long. CDR3 nucleotide sequence: TGCGCCAGCAGCTTGGGGTTAGCAACTAATGAAAAACTGTTTTTT. Protein: CASSLGLATNEKLFF. The full variable domain, in which reference TRBV5-1 and TRBJ1-4 provide the parts outside the CDR3, is KAGVTQTPRYLIKTRGQQVTLSCSPISGHRSVSWYQQTPGQGLQFLFEYFSETQRNKGNFPGRFSGRQFSNSRSEMNVSTLELGDSALYLCASSLGLATNEKLFFGSGTQLSVL.

V usage is TRBV10-3 and J usage is TRBJ2-1, with D possibly TRBD1 on 6 matching bases. CDR3 size: 15 residues. CDR1 ENHRY and CDR2 SYGVKD come from the germline V gene. Between the trimmed V and J ends, which lost 6 bases and 0 bases, there was a span of 12 bases. Here the CDR3 reads CAIRRQVGSYNEQFF. The CDR3 DNA reads TGTGCCATCAGGCGACAGGTCGGCTCCTACAATGAGCAGTTCTTC.

This chain connects TRBV7-2 to TRBJ1-5; D ambiguous. The CDR3 contains 13 residues. Trimming took 5 bases from V and 6 from J, leaving 11 bases between them. CDR1 and CDR2 (germline): SGHTA, FQGNSA. The DNA of the CDR3 is TGTGCCAGCAGCCCCACAGTCGGTCAGCCCCAGCATTTT. It yields the protein CASSPTVGQPQHF. Variable domain in full (rest from reference TRBV7-2 and TRBJ1-5): GAGVSQSPSNKVTEKGKDVELRCDPISGHTALYWYRQSLGQGLEFLIYFQGNSAPDKSGLPSDRFSAERTGGSVSTLTIQRTQQEDSAVYLCASSPTVGQPQHFGDGTRLSIL.

V and J are TRBV9 and TRBJ2-4; the D gene is possibly TRBD1 (5 bases). The ends were cut back, 7 bases at V and 1 base at J, with 21 bases in the middle. The length of the CDR3 is 17 residues. Germline CDR1 is SGDLS and CDR2 is YYNGEE. CDR3 in amino acids: CASFPHGTGSAKNIQYF. CDR3 nucleotide sequence: TGTGCCAGCTTTCCCCATGGAACAGGTTCGGCCAAAAACATTCAGTACTTC.

The chain uses TRBV2 and TRBJ1-5, with D uncertain. Germline V gene sequence: CDR1 SNHLY, CDR2 FYNNEI. The CDR3 loop spans 14 amino acids. Trimming took off 9 bases at V and 2 bases at J, with 14 bases between the two ends. The CDR3 here is CASRFQVGNQPQHF. CDR3 sequence (DNA): TGTGCCAGTAGATTCCAGGTAGGCAATCAGCCCCAGCATTTT. Together with reference TRBV2 and TRBJ1-5, the CDR3 gives the full variable domain: EPEVTQTPSHQVTQMGQEVILRCVPISNHLYFYWYRQILGQKVEFLVSFYNNEISEKSEIFDDQFSVERPDGSNFTLKIRSTKLEDSAMYFCASRFQVGNQPQHFGDGTRLSIL.

This rearrangement joins TRBV6-6 to TRBJ2-5; the match to TRBD1 covers 11 bases. The J call may be in error: the DNA end matches TRBJ2-7 better. CDR3 length: 13 residues. The germline V gene has CDR1 MNHNY and CDR2 SVGAGI (reference sequence). CDR3 in DNA: TGTGCCAGCACAAACGGACAGGGGGCCGAGCAGTACTTC. This sequence encodes CASTNGQGAEQYF.

Note on this clone: Other DNA sequences in the same sample also yield this CDR3. V usage is TRBV28 and J usage is TRBJ2-7; 12 nucleotides agree with TRBD2. In germline, CDR1 is MDHEN, CDR2 SYDVKM. The CDR3 length is 15 residues. J gave up 3 bases and V 5 bases, and 5 bases lay outside the gene matches. This CDR3 is CASSPSGRADYEQYF. Here the CDR3 DNA reads TGTGCCAGCAGTCCTAGCGGGAGGGCCGACTACGAGCAGTACTTC.

The chain couples TRBV6-5 to TRBJ1-6; TRBD1 matches 9 bases. This CDR3 is built from 16 residues. V shed 2 bases, J shed 6 bases, and the junction held 5 bases outside the gene matches. Germline V gene sequence: CDR1 MNHEY, CDR2 SVGAGI. CDR3: CASSYRLTGGNSPLHF. CDR3 sequence (DNA): TGTGCCAGCAGTTACCGTCTGACAGGGGGTAATTCACCCCTCCACTTT.

The chain employs TRBV5-1 and TRBJ1-1; TRBD1 matches 9 bases. The CDR3 has 13 amino acids. V shed 4 bases and J 7 bases; nucleotides not matched to a gene: 5. CDR1 is SGHRS, CDR2 YFSETQ, per germline. The CDR3 coding sequence is TGCGCCAGCAGCATAGGGACAGGGCTTGAAGCTTTCTTT. This translates into CASSIGTGLEAFF.

The chain employs TRBV3-1 (or the pseudogene TRBV3-2) and TRBJ2-5, with 8 positions matching TRBD2. The CDR3 spans 16 residues. Losses at the gene ends were 3 bases for V and 2 bases for J; bases not matched to a gene: 8. Germline V lookup: CDR1 LGHDT, CDR2 YNNKEL (reference sequence). CDR3 protein: CASSHAVTGGQETQYF. The CDR3 DNA is TGTGCCAGCAGCCATGCGGTTACGGGAGGGCAAGAGACCCAGTACTTC.

This clone appeared once. The rearrangement uses TRBV5-5 and TRBJ1-5; a weak D match, TRBD1 (6 bases). Germline CDR1 is SGHKS and CDR2 is YYEKEE (reference sequence). The CDR3 consists of 15 residues. Trimming stripped 3 bases from V and 6 bases from J, with 16 bases between. Here the CDR3 DNA reads TGTGCCAGCAGCTCCGACTACACAGGGATTCAGCCCCAGCATTTT. Protein product: CASSSDYTGIQPQHF. The full variable domain, its missing parts supplied by reference TRBV5-5 and TRBJ1-5, is DAGVTQSPTHLIKTRGQQVTLRCSPISGHKSVSWYQQVLGQGPQFIFQYYEKEERGRGNFPDRFSARQFPNYSSELNVNALLLGDSALYLCASSSDYTGIQPQHFGDGTRLSIL.

Concerning this clone itself: Additional DNA sequences in this sample encode the identical CDR3. V and J are TRBV24-1 and TRBJ2-3; no reliable D call. Germline V lookup: CDR1 KGHDR, CDR2 SFDVKD. Trimming stripped 4 bases from V and 0 bases from J, with 7 bases between. This CDR3 spans 14 amino acids. CDR3 in DNA: TGTGCCACCAGTGACCGGGTTAGCACAGATACGCAGTATTTT. Translating gives CATSDRVSTDTQYF.